This entry concerns a single T cell receptor beta chain. The entry originates in a study of technical replicates of blood from a few donors. The germline V gene encodes CDR1 SNHLY and CDR2 FYNNEI. The CDR3 contains 17 residues. After removal of 3 bases from V and 2 bases from J, the junction contained 10 bases not matched to a gene. Sequencing used immunoSEQ multiplex PCR; TCRdb keeps in-frame clones, though not all of them. This table has 65,000 to 85,000 clones, about 96% appearing once. This chain links TRBV2 with TRBJ2-7; 10 bases line up with TRBD1. The sequencing sample was made of T cells isolated from PBMCs. The TCR originated in a human donor in good health. In DNA form, the CDR3 reads TGTGCCAGCAGTGAGTGGGAGGGGACAGGGGCCCCCTACGAGCAGTACTTC. Translating gives CASSEWEGTGAPYEQYF.